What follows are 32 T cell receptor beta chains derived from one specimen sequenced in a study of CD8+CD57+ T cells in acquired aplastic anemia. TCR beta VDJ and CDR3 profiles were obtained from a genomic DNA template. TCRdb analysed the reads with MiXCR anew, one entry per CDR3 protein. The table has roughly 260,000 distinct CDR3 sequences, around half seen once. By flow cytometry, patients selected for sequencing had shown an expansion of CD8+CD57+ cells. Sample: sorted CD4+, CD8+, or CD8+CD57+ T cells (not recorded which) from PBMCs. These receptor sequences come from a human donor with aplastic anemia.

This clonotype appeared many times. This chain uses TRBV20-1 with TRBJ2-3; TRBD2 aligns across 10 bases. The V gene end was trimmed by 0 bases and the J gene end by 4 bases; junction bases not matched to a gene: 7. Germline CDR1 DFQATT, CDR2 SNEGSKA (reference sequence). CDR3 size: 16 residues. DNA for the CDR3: TGCAGTGCTAGAGATAATCTAGCGGGGGATGCAGATACGCAGTATTTT. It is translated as CSARDNLAGDADTQYF.

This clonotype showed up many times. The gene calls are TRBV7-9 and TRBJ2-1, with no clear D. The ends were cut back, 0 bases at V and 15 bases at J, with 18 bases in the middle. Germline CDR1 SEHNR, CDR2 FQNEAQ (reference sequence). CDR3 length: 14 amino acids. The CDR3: CASSLADPGLPLFF. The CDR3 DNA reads TGTGCCAGCAGCTTAGCGGATCCGGGTCTCCCGCTGTTCTTC.

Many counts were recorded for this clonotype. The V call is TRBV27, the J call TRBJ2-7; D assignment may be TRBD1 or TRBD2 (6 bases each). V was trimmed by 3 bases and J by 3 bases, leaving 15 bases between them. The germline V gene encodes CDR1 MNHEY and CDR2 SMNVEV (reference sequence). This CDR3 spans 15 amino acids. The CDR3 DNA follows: TGTGCCAGCAGTTTGGAAACAGGGAGGAACTACGAGCAGTACTTC. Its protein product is CASSLETGRNYEQYF.

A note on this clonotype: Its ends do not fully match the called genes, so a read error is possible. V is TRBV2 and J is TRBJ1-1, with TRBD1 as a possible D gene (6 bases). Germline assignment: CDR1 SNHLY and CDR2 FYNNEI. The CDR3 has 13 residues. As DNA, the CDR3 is TGTGCCAGCAACACCCAAGGGGGGGCTGAAGCCTTCTTT. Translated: CASNTQGGAEAFF.

CDR3 nucleotides: TGTGCCAGCAGTGGAGGCCGAGGGGAGACCCAGTACTTC. Its translation is CASSGGRGETQYF. This chain links TRBV2 with TRBJ2-5; perhaps TRBD2 as D (5 bases). The germline gives CDR1 SNHLY, CDR2 FYNNEI. V lost 4 bases and J lost 5, with 11 bases in between. The CDR3 is 13 amino acids.

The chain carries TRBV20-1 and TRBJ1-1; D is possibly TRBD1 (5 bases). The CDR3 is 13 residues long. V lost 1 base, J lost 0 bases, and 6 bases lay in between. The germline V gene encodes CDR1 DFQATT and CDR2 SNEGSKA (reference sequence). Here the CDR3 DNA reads TGCAGTGCTAGAGGGGGCTTGAACACTGAAGCTTTCTTT. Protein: CSARGGLNTEAFF.

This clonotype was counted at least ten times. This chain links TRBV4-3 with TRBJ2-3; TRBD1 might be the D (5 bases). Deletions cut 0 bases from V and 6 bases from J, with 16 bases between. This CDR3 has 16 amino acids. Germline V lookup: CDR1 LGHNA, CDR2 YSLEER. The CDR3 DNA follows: TGCGCCAGCAGCCAAGATAGGGCAGGGTTAGGCGATACGCAGTATTTT. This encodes CASSQDRAGLGDTQYF.

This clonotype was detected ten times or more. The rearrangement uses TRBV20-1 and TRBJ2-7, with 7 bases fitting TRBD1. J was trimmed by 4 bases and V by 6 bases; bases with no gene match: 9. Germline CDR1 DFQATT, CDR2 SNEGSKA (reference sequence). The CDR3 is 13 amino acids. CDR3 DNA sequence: TGCAGTGCCTCGGACAGGACCACATACGAGCAGTACTTC. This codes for CSASDRTTYEQYF.

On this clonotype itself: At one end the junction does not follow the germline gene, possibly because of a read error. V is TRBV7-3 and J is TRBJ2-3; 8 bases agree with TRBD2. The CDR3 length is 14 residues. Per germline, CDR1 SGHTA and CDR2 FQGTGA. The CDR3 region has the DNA TGTGCCAGCGGCCTCGGGGGGGGGCTTGATACGCAGTATTTC. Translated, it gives CASGLGGGLDTQYF.

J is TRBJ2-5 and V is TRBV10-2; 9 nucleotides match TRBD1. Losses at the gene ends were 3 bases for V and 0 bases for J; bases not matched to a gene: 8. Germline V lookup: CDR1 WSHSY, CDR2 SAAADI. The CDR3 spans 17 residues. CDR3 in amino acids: CASSDPTGTGNQETQYF. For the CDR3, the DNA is TGCGCCAGCAGTGACCCGACCGGGACAGGGAACCAAGAGACCCAGTACTTC.

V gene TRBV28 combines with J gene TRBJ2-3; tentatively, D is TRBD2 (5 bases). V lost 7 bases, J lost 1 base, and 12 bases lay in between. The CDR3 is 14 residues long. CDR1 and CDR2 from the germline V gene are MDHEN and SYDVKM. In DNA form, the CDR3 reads TGTGCCAGCAACCTTGCGGGCGGCACAGATACGCAGTATTTT. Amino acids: CASNLAGGTDTQYF.

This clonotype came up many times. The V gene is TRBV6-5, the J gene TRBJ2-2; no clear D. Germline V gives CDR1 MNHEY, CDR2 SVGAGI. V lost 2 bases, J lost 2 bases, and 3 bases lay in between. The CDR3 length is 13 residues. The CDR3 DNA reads TGTGCCAGCAGTTACCCTAACACCGGGGAGCTGTTTTTT. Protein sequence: CASSYPNTGELFF.

CDR3 coding DNA: TGTGCCAGCAGAGTATCACAGGGAAACACTGAAGCTTTCTTT. Translating it yields CASRVSQGNTEAFF. The chain is built from TRBV7-9 and TRBJ1-1; tentatively, D is TRBD1 (6 bases). V lost 6 bases and J 2 bases, leaving 13 bases between the germline ends. Germline lookup yields CDR1 SEHNR and CDR2 FQNEAQ (reference sequence). CDR3 size: 14 residues.

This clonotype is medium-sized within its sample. The CDR3 region is CASSGTDENSPLHF. The CDR3, as DNA: TGTGCCAGCAGTGGGACGGACGAAAATTCACCCCTCCACTTT. The chain has TRBV6-1 and TRBJ1-6; D is unclear. Germline V gene lookup returns CDR1 MNHNS and CDR2 SASEGT. Trimming stripped 4 bases from V and 7 bases from J, with 11 bases between. CDR3 length equals 14 residues.

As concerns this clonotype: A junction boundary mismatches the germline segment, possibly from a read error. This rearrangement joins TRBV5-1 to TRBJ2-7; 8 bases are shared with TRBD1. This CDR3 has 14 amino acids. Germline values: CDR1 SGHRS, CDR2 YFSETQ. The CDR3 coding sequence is TGTGCCAGCAGCTCCCGGACAGGGTCAAACGAGCAGTACTTC. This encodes CASSSRTGSNEQYF.

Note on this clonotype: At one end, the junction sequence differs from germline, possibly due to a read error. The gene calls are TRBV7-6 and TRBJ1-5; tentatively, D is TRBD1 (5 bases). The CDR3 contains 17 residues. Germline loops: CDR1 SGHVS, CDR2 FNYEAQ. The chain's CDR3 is CASRTGTPSSYNEPQHF. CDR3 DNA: TGTGCCAGCAGAACCGGGACTCCGAGCTCCTACAATGAGCCCCAGCATTTT.

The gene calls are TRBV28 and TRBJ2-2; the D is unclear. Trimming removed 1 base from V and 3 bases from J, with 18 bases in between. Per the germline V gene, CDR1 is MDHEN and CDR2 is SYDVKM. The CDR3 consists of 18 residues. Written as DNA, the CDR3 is TGTGCCAGCAGTTTATATATCACGGACCGGGTCGACACCGGGGAGCTGTTTTTT. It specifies CASSLYITDRVDTGELFF.

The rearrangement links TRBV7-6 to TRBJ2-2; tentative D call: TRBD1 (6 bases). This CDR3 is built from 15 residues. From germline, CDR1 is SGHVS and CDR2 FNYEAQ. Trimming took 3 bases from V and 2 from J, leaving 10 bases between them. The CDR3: CASSFQDSNTGELFF. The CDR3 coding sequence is TGTGCCAGCAGCTTTCAGGACAGTAACACCGGGGAGCTGTTTTTT.

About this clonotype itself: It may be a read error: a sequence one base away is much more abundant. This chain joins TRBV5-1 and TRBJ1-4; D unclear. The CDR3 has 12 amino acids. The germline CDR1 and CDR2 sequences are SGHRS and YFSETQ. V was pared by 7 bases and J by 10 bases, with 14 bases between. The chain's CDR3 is CASLSGPGKLFF. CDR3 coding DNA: TGCGCCAGCCTATCGGGCCCGGGAAAACTGTTTTTT.

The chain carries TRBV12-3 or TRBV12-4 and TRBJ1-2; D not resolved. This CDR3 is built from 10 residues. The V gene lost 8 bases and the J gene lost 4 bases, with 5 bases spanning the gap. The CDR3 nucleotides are TGTGCCAGCCCAGGCTATGGCTACACCTTC. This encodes CASPGYGYTF.

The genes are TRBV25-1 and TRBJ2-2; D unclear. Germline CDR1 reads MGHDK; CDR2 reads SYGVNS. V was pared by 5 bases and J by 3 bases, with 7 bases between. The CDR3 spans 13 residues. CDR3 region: CASSQQDTGELFF. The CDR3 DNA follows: TGTGCCAGCAGTCAGCAGGACACCGGGGAGCTGTTTTTT.

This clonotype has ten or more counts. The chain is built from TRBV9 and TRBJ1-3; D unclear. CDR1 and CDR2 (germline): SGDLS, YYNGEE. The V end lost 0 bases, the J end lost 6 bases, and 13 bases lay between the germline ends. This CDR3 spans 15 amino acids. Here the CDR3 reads CASSVESGEENTIYF. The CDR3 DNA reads TGTGCCAGCAGCGTAGAGTCCGGGGAGGAAAACACCATATATTTT.

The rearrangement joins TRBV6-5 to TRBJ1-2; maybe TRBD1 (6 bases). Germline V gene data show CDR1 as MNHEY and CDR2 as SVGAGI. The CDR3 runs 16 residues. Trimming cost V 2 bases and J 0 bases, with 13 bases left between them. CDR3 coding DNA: TGTGCCAGCAGTTACAGAACCGGACAGACTAACTATGGCTACACCTTC. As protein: CASSYRTGQTNYGYTF.

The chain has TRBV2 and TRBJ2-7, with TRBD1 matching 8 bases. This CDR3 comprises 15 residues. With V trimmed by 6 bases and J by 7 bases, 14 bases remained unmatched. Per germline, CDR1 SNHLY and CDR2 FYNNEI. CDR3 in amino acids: CASSADRVSMGEQYF. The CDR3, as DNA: TGTGCCAGCAGCGCGGACAGGGTATCCATGGGGGAGCAGTACTTC.

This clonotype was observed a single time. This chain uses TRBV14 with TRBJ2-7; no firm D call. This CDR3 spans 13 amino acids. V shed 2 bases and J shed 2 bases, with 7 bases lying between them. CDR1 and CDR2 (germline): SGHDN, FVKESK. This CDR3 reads CASSQTGPYEQYF. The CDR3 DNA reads TGTGCCAGCAGCCAAACTGGGCCCTACGAGCAGTACTTC.

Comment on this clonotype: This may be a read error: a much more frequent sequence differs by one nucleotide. For the CDR3, the DNA is TGCAGCGTTCTAGATTCCTACGAGCAGTTCTTC. Translating gives CSVLDSYEQFF. The gene calls are TRBV29-1 and TRBJ2-1; D is uncertain. Germline V gene sequence: CDR1 SQVTM, CDR2 ANQGSEA. This CDR3 comprises 11 residues. V dropped 5 bases and J dropped 10 bases, with 12 bases sitting between them.

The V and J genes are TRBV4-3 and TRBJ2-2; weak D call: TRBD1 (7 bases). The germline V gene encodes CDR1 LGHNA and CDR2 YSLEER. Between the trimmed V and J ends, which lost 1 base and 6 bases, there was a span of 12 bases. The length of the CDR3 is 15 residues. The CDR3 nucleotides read TGCGCCAGCAGCCAAGGACAGGGACTGTCCGGGGAGCTGTTTTTT. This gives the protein CASSQGQGLSGELFF.

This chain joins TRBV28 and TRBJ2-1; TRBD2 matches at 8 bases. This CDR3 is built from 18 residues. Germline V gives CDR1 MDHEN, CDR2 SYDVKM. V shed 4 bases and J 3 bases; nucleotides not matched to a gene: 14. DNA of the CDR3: TGTGCCAGCAGTTCGCCGGGACTAGAGCTGGGTGGCTACAATGAGCAGTTCTTC. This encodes CASSSPGLELGGYNEQFF.

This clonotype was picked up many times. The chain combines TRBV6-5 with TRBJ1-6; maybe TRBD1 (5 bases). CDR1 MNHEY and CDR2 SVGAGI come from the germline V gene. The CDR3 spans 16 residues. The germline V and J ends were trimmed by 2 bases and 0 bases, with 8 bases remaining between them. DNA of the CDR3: TGTGCCAGCAGTTACGGGACGAGCTCCTATAATTCACCCCTCCACTTT. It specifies CASSYGTSSYNSPLHF.

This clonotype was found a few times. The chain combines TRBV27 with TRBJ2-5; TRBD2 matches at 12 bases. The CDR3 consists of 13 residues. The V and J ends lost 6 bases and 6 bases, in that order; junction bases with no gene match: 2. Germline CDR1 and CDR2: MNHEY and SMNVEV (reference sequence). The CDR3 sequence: CASRTSGSKTQYF. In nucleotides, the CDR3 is TGTGCCAGCAGGACTAGCGGGAGTAAGACCCAGTACTTC.

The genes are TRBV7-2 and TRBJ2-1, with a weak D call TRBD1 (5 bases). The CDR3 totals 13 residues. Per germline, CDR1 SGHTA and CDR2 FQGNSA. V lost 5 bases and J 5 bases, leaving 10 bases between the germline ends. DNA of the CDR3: TGTGCCAGCAGCCCCGACAGACACAATGAGCAGTTCTTC. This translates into CASSPDRHNEQFF.

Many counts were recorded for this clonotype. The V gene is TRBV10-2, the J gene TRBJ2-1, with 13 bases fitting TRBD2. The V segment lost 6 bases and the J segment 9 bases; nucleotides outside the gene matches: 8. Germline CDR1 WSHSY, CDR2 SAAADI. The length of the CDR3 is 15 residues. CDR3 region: CASSGGLAGVIEQFF. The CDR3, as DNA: TGCGCCAGCAGCGGCGGACTAGCGGGAGTTATTGAGCAGTTCTTC.